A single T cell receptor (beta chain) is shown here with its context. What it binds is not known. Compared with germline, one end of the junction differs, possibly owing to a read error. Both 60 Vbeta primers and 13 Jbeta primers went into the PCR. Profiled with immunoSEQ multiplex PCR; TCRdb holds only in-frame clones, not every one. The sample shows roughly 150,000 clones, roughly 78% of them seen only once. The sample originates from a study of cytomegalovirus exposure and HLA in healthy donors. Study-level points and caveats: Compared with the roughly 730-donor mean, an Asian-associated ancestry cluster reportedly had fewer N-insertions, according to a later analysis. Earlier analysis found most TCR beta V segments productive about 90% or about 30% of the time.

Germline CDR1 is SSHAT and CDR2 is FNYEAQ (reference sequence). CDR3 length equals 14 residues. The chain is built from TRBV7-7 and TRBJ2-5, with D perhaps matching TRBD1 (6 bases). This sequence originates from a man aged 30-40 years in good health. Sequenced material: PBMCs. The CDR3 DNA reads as TGTGCTAGCAGCTTAGCAGGGGCAGGAGAGACCCAGTACTTC. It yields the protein CASSLAGAGETQYF.